The entry below gives a single TCR beta chain sequence along with its context. The antigen remains unidentified. The sample belongs to a study of OX40 agonist ivuxolimab in advanced cancers. Study overall: Patients were given ivuxolimab, an antibody that agonizes OX40 (CD134).

Sequencing was performed with immunoSEQ multiplex PCR; in TCRdb, only in-frame clones are kept and a portion is missing. In the table there are roughly 100,000 clones, roughly nine tenths of which are singletons. The CDR3 covers 14 residues. The V end lost 2 bases, the J end lost 3 bases, and 12 bases lay between the germline ends. Study results and limitations: Compared with others, partial responders at 0.1-3.0 mg/kg displayed clonal expansion among the lowest.

This clonotype was obtained from an adult with an advanced solid tumor such as melanoma, head and neck, liver or kidney cancer. This chain joins TRBV5-7 and TRBJ2-7; the D call may be TRBD1 or TRBD2 (5 bases each). TRBV5-7 belongs to the ORF category, with a function that is uncertain. Specimen: CD4+ or CD8+ T cells sorted from blood, collected in a trial of the OX40 agonist ivuxolimab. CDR3 DNA: TGTGCCAGCAGCTTACGGGGCCTTTACTACGAGCAGTACTTC. Its translation is CASSLRGLYYEQYF.